The 17 T cell receptor beta chains below were found in one sample sequenced in a study of blood T cell repertoires in COVID-19. Profiled with immunoSEQ multiplex PCR; TCRdb holds only in-frame clones, not every one. This sample has about 350,000 clones; over 70% occur once, and the top ten carry 6% to 7%. Sequencing input: peripheral blood. Receptors originate from a woman aged 45-60 years with COVID-19, enrolled during active disease.

The chain combines TRBV23-1 with TRBJ2-3, with a possible D match to TRBD2 (5 bases). TRBV23-1 is known as an ORF, though its function is uncertain. V dropped 0 bases and J dropped 4 bases, with 17 bases sitting between them. CDR3 length equals 17 residues. As DNA, the CDR3 is TGCGCCAGCAGTCAATCGAGACCAGCGGAAGGCGCAGATACGCAGTATTTT. Translating it yields CASSQSRPAEGADTQYF.

This chain links TRBV28 with TRBJ1-1; 8 bases fit TRBD1. V lost 6 bases and J lost 5; bases outside the gene matches: 11. The CDR3 runs to 15 residues. In germline, CDR1 is MDHEN, CDR2 SYDVKM. The CDR3 DNA follows: TGTGCCAGCAGACCCGCCGGGACAGGTTATACTGAAGCTTTCTTT. Its protein is CASRPAGTGYTEAFF.

The chain's CDR3 is CATSGAGTGSYEQYF. The CDR3 DNA reads TGTGCCACCAGTGGCGCCGGGACAGGGTCCTACGAGCAGTACTTC. The chain carries TRBV24-1 and TRBJ2-7, with TRBD1 matching over 9 bases. Per germline, CDR1 KGHDR and CDR2 SFDVKD. J was trimmed by 1 base and V by 5 bases; bases with no gene match: 5. The CDR3 is 15 residues long.

CDR3: CASSVTGTSEYNEQFF. In nucleotides, the CDR3 is TGCGCCAGCAGCGTAACCGGGACTAGCGAATACAATGAGCAGTTCTTC. The V and J genes are TRBV5-1 and TRBJ2-1; 10 bases match TRBD2. The J segment lost 4 bases and the V segment lost 4 bases, leaving 8 bases of the junction unmatched. Germline V gives CDR1 SGHRS, CDR2 YFSETQ. The CDR3 contains 16 residues.

The chain joins TRBV7-3 to TRBJ2-1; 8 bases map to TRBD2. This CDR3 spans 16 amino acids. Germline V gives CDR1 SGHTA, CDR2 FQGTGA. Trimming took 3 bases from V and 5 from J; bases not matched to a gene: 9. The CDR3 sequence: CASSLGLGEVDNEQFF. The DNA for the CDR3 is TGTGCCAGCAGCTTGGGACTAGGCGAGGTGGACAATGAGCAGTTCTTC. Full variable domain (rest looked up from reference TRBV7-3 and TRBJ2-1): GAGVSQTPSNKVTEKGKYVELRCDPISGHTALYWYRQSLGQGPEFLIYFQGTGAADDSGLPNDRFFAVRPEGSVSTLKIQRTERGDSAVYLCASSLGLGEVDNEQFFGPGTRLTVL.

The chain employs TRBV5-5 and TRBJ2-2; D perhaps matches TRBD1 (6 bases). The CDR3 length is 15 residues. Per germline, CDR1 SGHKS and CDR2 YYEKEE (reference sequence). The V end lost 1 base, the J end lost 3 bases, and 10 bases lay between the germline ends. This chain's CDR3 is CASSLWTVDTGELFF. In nucleotides, the CDR3 is TGTGCCAGCAGCTTGTGGACAGTAGACACCGGGGAGCTGTTTTTT.

CDR3: CASSPKGGQGIDSGRGYTF. For the CDR3, the DNA is TGCGCCAGCAGCCCGAAAGGGGGACAGGGGATAGATTCTGGGCGCGGCTACACCTTC. V usage is TRBV23-1 and J usage is TRBJ1-2; TRBD1 aligns across 10 bases. TRBV23-1 is recorded as an ORF, its role being uncertain. V gave up 6 bases and J gave up 8 bases; unmatched junction bases: 24. The CDR3 covers 19 residues.

The rearrangement links TRBV5-1 to TRBJ1-2; D possibly corresponds to TRBD1 (5 bases). Trimming cost V 7 bases and J 8 bases, with 18 bases left between them. CDR1 is SGHRS, CDR2 YFSETQ, per germline. There are 13 residues in the CDR3. CDR3 DNA sequence: TGCGCCAGCCGGGGGGAAGACCAAGCGGGCTACACCTTC. Translated: CASRGEDQAGYTF.

The chain is built from TRBV4-1 and TRBJ1-2; TRBD1 agrees at 11 bases. From germline, CDR1 is MGHRA and CDR2 YSYEKL. Trimming took 1 base from V and 5 from J; bases not matched to a gene: 3. The CDR3 extends over 15 amino acids. The DNA for the CDR3 is TGCGCCAGCAGCCAAGTGGGGACAGGGGGTTATGGCTACACCTTC. Translating gives CASSQVGTGGYGYTF.

V and J are TRBV24-1 and TRBJ2-1, with 9 positions matching TRBD2. Germline CDR1 and CDR2: KGHDR and SFDVKD. V shed 3 bases and J 11 bases; nucleotides not matched to a gene: 10. The length of the CDR3 is 15 residues. The CDR3 DNA is TGTGCCACCAGTGATCGGACTAGCGCTGGGAATAAGCAGTTCTTC. It encodes CATSDRTSAGNKQFF.

The chain recombines TRBV19 with TRBJ2-7; unclear D gene. The CDR3 covers 16 residues. Trimming stripped 9 bases from V and 6 bases from J, with 27 bases between. Germline V gene sequence: CDR1 LNHDA, CDR2 SQIVND (reference sequence). The CDR3 nucleotides read TGTGCCAGCCGGTCCACACCTCGCACCGACTCCCGCGAGCAGTACTTC. Amino acid sequence: CASRSTPRTDSREQYF.

V and J are TRBV24-1 and TRBJ2-1, with 7 bases identical to TRBD1. The germline V gene encodes CDR1 KGHDR and CDR2 SFDVKD. V gave up 4 bases and J gave up 13 bases; unmatched junction bases: 6. This CDR3 region has 12 residues. CDR3 coding DNA: TGTGCCACCAGTGACCCTAACAGGGGACAGTTCTTC. Translation: CATSDPNRGQFF.

On this clone itself: The same CDR3 arises from other DNA sequences in this sample as well. The chain has TRBV27 and TRBJ2-7, with TRBD1 identical over 7 bases. The CDR3 length is 14 residues. Per germline, CDR1 MNHEY and CDR2 SMNVEV (reference sequence). V was pared by 3 bases and J by 3 bases, with 5 bases of the junction left unmatched. In DNA form, the CDR3 reads TGTGCCAGCAGTTTCTGGGACAGAGTCTACGAGCAGTACTTC. This sequence encodes CASSFWDRVYEQYF.

The chain carries TRBV7-9 and TRBJ1-1; the D is unclear. Germline CDR1 is SEHNR and CDR2 is FQNEAQ (reference sequence). CDR3 length: 13 amino acids. The V and J ends lost 2 bases and 2 bases respectively, with 6 bases between them. The DNA for the CDR3 is TGTGCCAGCAGCTTATCTAGTAACACTGAAGCTTTCTTT. Its protein product is CASSLSSNTEAFF.

This sequence joins TRBV20-1 and TRBJ2-7, with D uncertain. V was trimmed by 2 bases and J by 2 bases, leaving 4 bases between them. Germline CDR1 and CDR2: DFQATT and SNEGSKA (reference sequence). The CDR3 runs 11 residues. CDR3 DNA sequence: TGCAGTGCTAGAACAACCTACGAGCAGTACTTC. Translation gives CSARTTYEQYF.

The V call is TRBV15, the J call TRBJ2-1; 7 bases are shared with TRBD1. Germline-derived CDR1 and CDR2 are LNHNV and YYDKDF (reference sequence). CDR3 length: 15 amino acids. Trimming removed 3 bases from V and 2 bases from J; junction bases left unmatched: 4. The CDR3 DNA is TGTGCCACCAGCAGGTCCGGGACAGCCTACAATGAGCAGTTCTTC. Amino acid sequence: CATSRSGTAYNEQFF.

The gene calls are TRBV7-9 and TRBJ2-2, with 7 positions matching TRBD1. Per the germline V gene, CDR1 is SEHNR and CDR2 is FQNEAQ (reference sequence). After removal of 5 bases from V and 0 bases from J, the junction contained 3 bases not matched to a gene. The CDR3 covers 15 residues. CDR3 sequence (DNA): TGTGCCAGCAGCAGACAGGGTCCGAACACCGGGGAGCTGTTTTTT. The encoded protein is CASSRQGPNTGELFF.